The 13 T cell receptor beta chains reported below all come from one sample, sequenced in a study of OX40 agonist ivuxolimab in advanced cancers. The protocol was immunoSEQ multiplex PCR, while the TCRdb copy is restricted to in-frame clones and leaves out a portion. The repertoire holds tens of thousands of clones, with 75% to 85% as singletons. Sequenced material: CD4+ or CD8+ T cells sorted from blood, taken in a trial of the OX40 agonist ivuxolimab. These receptors were obtained from an adult with an advanced solid tumor such as melanoma, head and neck, liver or kidney cancer.

The chain couples TRBV4-2 to TRBJ2-7; D may be TRBD2 (7 bases). The germline gives CDR1 LGHNA, CDR2 YNFKEQ. V was cut by 0 bases and J by 2 bases, with 23 bases left in between. The CDR3 sequence is 19 residues long. CDR3 bases: TGTGCCAGCAGCCAAGATTTAGTCGGCGGGGGCCCCACCACCTACGAGCAGTACTTC. The encoded protein is CASSQDLVGGGPTTYEQYF.

CDR3 amino acids: CASSAAGTGDNEQFF. CDR3 DNA: TGTGCCAGCAGCGCCGCCGGGACAGGGGACAATGAGCAGTTCTTC. The rearrangement uses TRBV5-6 and TRBJ2-1; 10 bases fit TRBD1. V trimming: 4 bases; J trimming: 5 bases; junction bases outside the gene matches: 6. The germline V gene encodes CDR1 SGHDT and CDR2 YYEEEE. The CDR3 extends over 15 amino acids.

V gene TRBV15 combines with J gene TRBJ2-3; D uncertain. The CDR3 loop spans 15 amino acids. Trimming stripped 1 base from V and 2 bases from J, with 10 bases between. Germline V gives CDR1 LNHNV, CDR2 YYDKDF (reference sequence). The CDR3 bases are TGTGCCACCAGCAGAGGACGAATCGCCACAGATACGCAGTATTTT. It is translated as CATSRGRIATDTQYF.

The chain recombines TRBV7-9 with TRBJ2-7; D perhaps matches TRBD2 (7 bases). The CDR3 runs to 15 residues. In germline, CDR1 is SEHNR, CDR2 FQNEAQ (reference sequence). V was cut by 5 bases and J by 2 bases, with 16 bases left in between. The CDR3 here is CASSLRGATTYEQYF. DNA for the CDR3: TGTGCCAGCAGCCTACGGGGGGCTACTACCTACGAGCAGTACTTC.

The V and J genes are TRBV11-3 and TRBJ1-6; D may be TRBD1 (6 bases). V gave up 7 bases and J gave up 4 bases, with 11 bases separating them. CDR3 length: 14 residues. CDR1 SGHNT and CDR2 YENEEA come from the germline V gene. The CDR3 reads CASTAQGYNSPLHF. In DNA, the CDR3 is TGTGCCAGCACCGCACAGGGTTATAATTCACCCCTCCACTTT.

The rearrangement uses TRBV2 and TRBJ1-2; 9 bases fit TRBD1. Germline-derived CDR1 and CDR2 are SNHLY and FYNNEI. The CDR3 runs to 13 residues. The ends lost 7 bases at V and 4 bases at J; junction bases unmatched: 4. The CDR3 protein is CASNSDRGYGYTF. The CDR3 DNA sequence: TGTGCCAGCAATTCGGACAGGGGCTATGGCTACACCTTC.

CDR3 loop: CASSVGGGVADTQYF. The DNA for the CDR3 is TGTGCCAGCAGCGTAGGCGGGGGCGTGGCAGATACGCAGTATTTT. The chain combines TRBV9 with TRBJ2-3; tentative D call: TRBD2 (7 bases). The CDR3 runs to 15 residues. The germline V gene encodes CDR1 SGDLS and CDR2 YYNGEE. The germline V and J ends were trimmed by 0 bases and 4 bases, with 12 bases remaining between them.

The chain combines TRBV29-1 with TRBJ1-2; 9 bases line up with TRBD1. The CDR3 runs to 13 residues. The J segment lost 7 bases and the V segment lost 5 bases, leaving 8 bases of the junction unmatched. Germline assignment: CDR1 SQVTM and CDR2 ANQGSEA. Here the CDR3 reads CSVQTGGAGGYTF. The CDR3 DNA reads as TGCAGCGTTCAAACAGGGGGCGCGGGTGGCTACACCTTC.

The genes are TRBV2 and TRBJ2-7; tentative D call: TRBD1 (6 bases). Germline V gene sequence: CDR1 SNHLY, CDR2 FYNNEI. The germline V and J ends were trimmed by 2 bases and 3 bases, with 14 bases remaining between them. The CDR3 totals 15 residues. The CDR3 coding sequence is TGTGCCAGCAGTGAACAGGGGAATGCAGGCTACGAGCAGTACTTC. Translating it yields CASSEQGNAGYEQYF.

The DNA of the CDR3 is TGTGCCAGCAGCCCGGGTAGGGGAACTGGAAACACCATATATTTT. Protein product: CASSPGRGTGNTIYF. The rearrangement links TRBV9 to TRBJ1-3; D may be TRBD1 (5 bases). V gave up 4 bases and J gave up 2 bases, with 13 bases separating them. Germline V gene data show CDR1 as SGDLS and CDR2 as YYNGEE. This CDR3 is 15 amino acids long. Based on the CDR3 plus reference TRBV9 and TRBJ1-3, the full variable domain is DSGVTQTPKHLITATGQRVTLRCSPRSGDLSVYWYQQSLDQGLQFLIQYYNGEERAKGNILERFSAQQFPDLHSELNLSSLELGDSALYFCASSPGRGTGNTIYFGEGSWLTVV.

The chain is built from TRBV6-5 and TRBJ2-7; no clear D gene. From germline, CDR1 is MNHEY and CDR2 SVGAGI. The CDR3 length is 14 residues. V was shortened by 7 bases and J by 5 bases, with 18 bases between the two germline ends. The DNA of the CDR3 is TGTGCCAGCAAAATCAGATTCGACGCCCACGAGCAGTACTTC. This gives the protein CASKIRFDAHEQYF.

The chain combines TRBV6-5 with TRBJ2-3, with no clear D. Trimming shortened V by 4 bases and J by 6 bases, and 5 bases separated the two germline ends. Germline V gene sequence: CDR1 MNHEY, CDR2 SVGAGI. This CDR3 has 11 amino acids. The CDR3 DNA reads as TGTGCCAGCAGTTGGGGTGATACGCAGTATTTT. This sequence encodes CASSWGDTQYF.

Only a few counts were recorded for this clone. The chain links TRBV11-2 to TRBJ2-5; D might be TRBD1 (6 bases). Germline CDR1 and CDR2: SGHAT and FQNNGV. The CDR3 loop spans 13 amino acids. The germline V and J ends were trimmed by 6 bases and 4 bases, with 12 bases remaining between them. The CDR3 sequence is CASSRGTGETQYF. The CDR3 nucleotides read TGTGCCAGCAGTAGGGGGACGGGAGAGACCCAGTACTTC.